Listed below are T cell receptor beta chains from one sample, sequenced in a study of early T cells in non-severe SARS-CoV-2 infection. One entry per CDR3 protein results from TCRdb running MiXCR on the 5' RACE reads. The sample contains 40,000 to 50,000 distinct CDR3 sequences, 5% to 5.5% of which appear only once. The sequencing used whole blood, collected at baseline. These receptors were collected from an adult who was a healthcare worker with PCR-confirmed SARS-CoV-2 infection or an uninfected control (not recorded which). Each CDR3 is given with its conserved first and last residue. The order of the fields is V gene, D gene, clone size, J gene, CDR3 DNA, CDR3 protein. The D gene is left open where the match is weak. For some rows the clone size is stated as once, few or many, or as a class when expanded; others skip it.

V: TRBV20-1; D: TRBD1; size: many; J: TRBJ1-1; DNA: TGCAGTGCGGACCAGGGGGCGGGTTCGTCCACTGAAGCTTTCTTT; CDR3: CSADQGAGSSTEAFF
V: TRBV7-3; D: .; size: few; J: TRBJ2-1; DNA: TGTGCCAGCAGCTTACCTATTGGGAATGAGCAGTTCTTC; CDR3: CASSLPIGNEQFF
V: TRBV20-1; D: .; size: many; J: TRBJ2-3; DNA: TGCAGTGCTCCCGGGGAGCTCGCGCAGTATTTT; CDR3: CSAPGELAQYF
V: TRBV5-4; D: TRBD1; size: many; J: TRBJ2-5; DNA: TGTGCCAGCAGGCTACAGGGGGCGCAAGAGACCCAGTACTTC; CDR3: CASRLQGAQETQYF
V: TRBV20-1; D: TRBD1; size: many; J: TRBJ2-7; DNA: TGCAGTGCCCCGGGACAGTCGGACTACGAGCAGTACTTC; CDR3: CSAPGQSDYEQYF
V: TRBV24-1; D: TRBD2; size: many; J: TRBJ2-3; DNA: TGTGCCACCAGTGACGGTCGCGGACTAGCGGGAGTTGGTACGCAGTATTTT; CDR3: CATSDGRGLAGVGTQYF
V: TRBV20-1; D: TRBD2; size: once; J: TRBJ2-1; DNA: TGCAGTGCTGAAACTAGCGGGGGATACAATGAGCAGTTCTTC; CDR3: CSAETSGGYNEQFF
V: TRBV5-1; D: TRBD2; size: few; J: TRBJ2-1; DNA: TGCGCCAGCAGCTTGAATACCGGGACTAGCGCGTACAATGAGCAGTTCTTC; CDR3: CASSLNTGTSAYNEQFF
V: TRBV6-1; D: TRBD1; size: .; J: TRBJ2-7; DNA: TGTGCCAGCAGTGTACAGGGGATTATCTACGAGCAGTACTTC; CDR3: CASSVQGIIYEQYF
V: TRBV20-1; D: TRBD2; size: many; J: TRBJ2-3; DNA: TGCAGTGCTAGAGAGATACTAGCGGGAGTTATCGATACGCAGTATTTT; CDR3: CSAREILAGVIDTQYF
V: TRBV29-1; D: .; size: few; J: TRBJ2-7; DNA: TGCAGCGTCTGGACATCCTCCTACGAGCAGTACTTC; CDR3: CSVWTSSYEQYF
V: TRBV5-1; D: TRBD1; size: .; J: TRBJ2-5; DNA: TGCGCCAGCAGCGTAGGACAGGTTGGCGAGGAGACCCAGTACTTC; CDR3: CASSVGQVGEETQYF
V: TRBV24-1; D: TRBD2; size: .; J: TRBJ2-2; DNA: TGTTCCACCGGGACTACGAACACCGGGGAGCTGTTTTTT; CDR3: CSTGTTNTGELFF
V: TRBV30; D: .; size: many; J: TRBJ2-1; DNA: TGTGCCTGGAGTCCGGGCCACAATGAGCAGTTCTTC; CDR3: CAWSPGHNEQFF
V: TRBV7-2; D: .; size: many; J: TRBJ2-3; DNA: TGTGCCAGCAGCTTAGCCCTCCTAGGGGGGCAGTATTTT; CDR3: CASSLALLGGQYF
V: TRBV30; D: TRBD1; size: many; J: TRBJ2-3; DNA: TGTGCCTCGACAGGGATCAACACAGATACGCAGTATTTT; CDR3: CASTGINTDTQYF
V: TRBV20-1; D: .; size: many; J: TRBJ2-1; DNA: TGCAGTGCTGAGGGACTGGCTAGCTCCTACAATGAGCAGTTCTTC; CDR3: CSAEGLASSYNEQFF
V: TRBV28; D: .; size: .; J: TRBJ1-1; DNA: TGTGCCAGCAGTCCCCAGGGGAGGCACACTGAAGCTTTCTTT; CDR3: CASSPQGRHTEAFF
V: TRBV25-1; D: .; size: few; J: TRBJ2-5; DNA: TGTGCCAGTAGGGCAGTGGGAGAGACCCAGTACTTC; CDR3: CASRAVGETQYF
V: TRBV28; D: .; size: many; J: TRBJ1-6; DNA: TGTGCCAGCAGAAAAGGACGTTCACCCCTCCACTTT; CDR3: CASRKGRSPLHF
V: TRBV7-9; D: TRBD1; size: many; J: TRBJ1-4; DNA: TGTGCCAGCAGCTTCGGGACAGGGGGCAATGAAAAACTGTTTTTT; CDR3: CASSFGTGGNEKLFF
V: TRBV9; D: .; size: many; J: TRBJ2-1; DNA: TGTGCCAGCAGCCCCTCCCCCTACAATGAGCAGTTCTTC; CDR3: CASSPSPYNEQFF
V: TRBV10-3; D: .; size: .; J: TRBJ2-5; DNA: TGTGCCATCAGTGAGTCGGGGACGAGAGTGGAGACCCAGTACTTC; CDR3: CAISESGTRVETQYF
V: TRBV5-4; D: TRBD2; size: many; J: TRBJ2-7; DNA: TGTGCCAGCAGCGTAGGGACTACCTACGAGCAGTACTTC; CDR3: CASSVGTTYEQYF
V: TRBV29-1; D: .; size: .; J: TRBJ2-7; DNA: TGCAGCGTTGAAGGGGCGCCCTACGAGCAGTACTTC; CDR3: CSVEGAPYEQYF
V: TRBV6-1; D: .; size: many; J: TRBJ2-1; DNA: TGTGCCAGCGTTCCCCCACCCGATGGGAGTGAGCAGTTCTTC; CDR3: CASVPPPDGSEQFF
V: TRBV28; D: .; size: few; J: TRBJ1-5; DNA: TGTGCCACCACACCCGGCCTCAGGAGAGGGATAGGCAATCAGCCCCAGCATTTT; CDR3: CATTPGLRRGIGNQPQHF
V: TRBV5-6; D: .; size: many; J: TRBJ1-1; DNA: TGTGCCAGCAGCTCCGGACTTTCCCGCTACACTGAAGCTTTCTTT; CDR3: CASSSGLSRYTEAFF
V: TRBV10-1; D: .; size: many; J: TRBJ2-2; DNA: TGCGCCAGCAGTGAGTTCACGGACACCGGGGAGCTGTTTTTT; CDR3: CASSEFTDTGELFF
V: TRBV24-1; D: .; size: many; J: TRBJ2-5; DNA: TGTGCCACCAGTGCGGCGACAGGAGGGCAAGAGACCCAGTACTTC; CDR3: CATSAATGGQETQYF